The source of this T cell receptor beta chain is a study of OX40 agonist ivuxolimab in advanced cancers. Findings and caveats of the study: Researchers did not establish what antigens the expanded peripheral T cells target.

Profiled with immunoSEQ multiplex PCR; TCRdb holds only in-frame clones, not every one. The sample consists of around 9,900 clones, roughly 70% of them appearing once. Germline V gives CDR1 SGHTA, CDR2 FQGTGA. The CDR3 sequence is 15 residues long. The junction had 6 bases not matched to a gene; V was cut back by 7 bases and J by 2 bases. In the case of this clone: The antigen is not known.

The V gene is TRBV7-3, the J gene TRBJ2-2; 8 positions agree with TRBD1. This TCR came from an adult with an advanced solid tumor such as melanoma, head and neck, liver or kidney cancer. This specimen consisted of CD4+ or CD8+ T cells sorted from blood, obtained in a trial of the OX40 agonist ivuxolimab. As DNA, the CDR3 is TGTGCCAGCACCCCCCAGGGGGCCAACACCGGGGAGCTGTTTTTT. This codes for CASTPQGANTGELFF. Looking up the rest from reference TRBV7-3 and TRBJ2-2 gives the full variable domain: GAGVSQTPSNKVTEKGKYVELRCDPISGHTALYWYRQSLGQGPEFLIYFQGTGAADDSGLPNDRFFAVRPEGSVSTLKIQRTERGDSAVYLCASTPQGANTGELFFGEGSRLTVL.